The 31 T cell receptor beta chains given below trace back to one sample, sequenced in a study of CD8 T cells in ankylosing spondylitis. Findings of the study overall: A motif of under ten highly homologous TCR beta variants was seen as apparently characteristic of ankylosing spondylitis blood.

Their cognate antigens are unknown. TCRdb re-called the 5' RACE reads with MiXCR, one entry per CDR3 protein. The table records around 540,000 distinct CDR3 sequences, more than 9.5% of them present only once. Sequenced input: blood, either unsorted or a sorted T cell fraction (not recorded which). These receptors originate from a male donor with ankylosing spondylitis.

CDR3: CSASAGLEGTEAFF. CDR3 DNA: TGCAGTGCTAGTGCGGGACTCGAGGGCACTGAAGCTTTCTTT. The chain joins TRBV20-1 to TRBJ1-1; a possible D gene is TRBD1 (5 bases). The CDR3 consists of 14 residues. Per the germline V gene, CDR1 is DFQATT and CDR2 is SNEGSKA (reference sequence). Trimming removed 3 bases at V and 4 bases at J, with 15 bases between.

This clonotype was observed a handful of times. The chain combines TRBV3-1 with TRBJ2-1, with TRBD2 identical over 10 bases. The CDR3 is 17 amino acids. Germline V gene lookup returns CDR1 LGHDT and CDR2 YNNKEL (reference sequence). V gave up 1 base and J gave up 1 base; unmatched junction bases: 4. CDR3 DNA sequence: TGTGCCAGCAGCCAAGGGGGAGCGGGAGGGTCCTACAATGAGCAGTTCTTC. Translated, it gives CASSQGGAGGSYNEQFF.

This clonotype showed up just a few times. The chain has TRBV4-2 and TRBJ1-3, with D perhaps matching TRBD1 (5 bases). CDR3 length: 16 residues. Trimming removed 2 bases at V and 0 bases at J, with 11 bases between. Germline V gene sequence: CDR1 LGHNA, CDR2 YNFKEQ. CDR3 sequence: CASSQNRLSSGNTIYF. The CDR3 coding sequence is TGTGCCAGCAGCCAAAACAGGCTGAGCTCTGGAAACACCATATATTTT.

V usage is TRBV5-5 and J usage is TRBJ1-2; 7 nucleotides line up with TRBD1. The CDR3 is 13 residues long. Germline V lookup: CDR1 SGHKS, CDR2 YYEKEE (reference sequence). With V trimmed by 4 bases and J by 5 bases, 5 bases remained unmatched. CDR3 residues: CASSRDRDYGYTF. CDR3 in DNA: TGTGCCAGCAGCCGAGACAGGGATTATGGCTACACCTTC.

The CDR3, as DNA: TGTGCCGCCCGGACCAGGGATGATTATGGCTACACCTTC. Protein sequence: CAARTRDDYGYTF. V and J are TRBV19 and TRBJ1-2; tentative D call: TRBD1 (5 bases). The CDR3 length is 13 residues. From germline, CDR1 is LNHDA and CDR2 SQIVND (reference sequence). Trimming stripped 11 bases from V and 5 bases from J, with 18 bases between. The entire variable domain, with the rest obtained from reference TRBV19 and TRBJ1-2, is as follows: DGGITQSPKYLFRKEGQNVTLSCEQNLNHDAMYWYRQDPGQGLRLIYYSQIVNDFQKGDIAEGYSVSREKKESFPLTVTSAQKNPTAFYLCAARTRDDYGYTFGSGTRLTVV.

The chain is built from TRBV2 and TRBJ1-5; 8 bases are a match to TRBD1. The CDR3 is 15 amino acids. Trimming cost V 8 bases and J 7 bases; bases outside gene matches: 13. CDR1 and CDR2 from the germline V gene are SNHLY and FYNNEI. The DNA of the CDR3 is TGTGCCAGCGAACTGAGACAGGGGACGAAGCAGCCCCAGCATTTT. Translation: CASELRQGTKQPQHF.

The V and J genes are TRBV10-1 and TRBJ2-3; 7 bases agree with TRBD1. V dropped 2 bases and J dropped 6; count of bases not matched to a gene: 5. The length of the CDR3 is 14 residues. Germline V gene data show CDR1 as WNHNN and CDR2 as SYGVQD (reference sequence). The CDR3 DNA is TGCGCCAGCAGTGAGACAGGGGATTGGGATACGCAGTATTTT. This encodes CASSETGDWDTQYF.

There are many counts of this clonotype. The rearrangement joins TRBV7-9 to TRBJ2-2; 15 bases map to TRBD2. The CDR3 has 16 amino acids. Germline lookup yields CDR1 SEHNR and CDR2 FQNEAQ (reference sequence). The V and J ends lost 5 bases and 5 bases, in that order; junction bases with no gene match: 3. CDR3 in DNA: TGTGCCAGCAGCCGAGGACTAGCGGGAGGGACCGGGGAGCTGTTTTTT. Its protein is CASSRGLAGGTGELFF.

This clonotype occurred many times. The chain recombines TRBV20-1 with TRBJ2-1; the match to TRBD2 covers 11 bases. Germline lookup yields CDR1 DFQATT and CDR2 SNEGSKA (reference sequence). Germline trimming cut 5 bases from V and 10 bases from J; bases unmatched to any gene: 19. The CDR3 runs 17 residues. The CDR3 DNA follows: TGCAGTGCTCAGAGGGGGCTAGCGGGAGGAACCGTAGAGGAGCAGTTCTTC. Its translation: CSAQRGLAGGTVEEQFF.

V usage is TRBV6-5 and J usage is TRBJ2-1; 9 bases fit TRBD2. Trimming at V came to 3 bases and at J to 10 bases, leaving 13 bases not matched to a gene. The CDR3 length is 16 residues. Germline lookup yields CDR1 MNHEY and CDR2 SVGAGI. CDR3 protein: CASSYSGAGGLREQFF. Written as DNA, the CDR3 is TGTGCCAGCAGTTATTCAGGGGCGGGAGGGCTAAGGGAGCAGTTCTTC.

There are a few counts of this clonotype. Here the CDR3 reads CASIGGTHNEQFF. CDR3 nucleotides: TGTGCCAGCATCGGCGGGACCCACAATGAGCAGTTCTTC. This chain uses TRBV6-4 with TRBJ2-1, with D perhaps TRBD2 (6 bases). The germline gives CDR1 MRHNA, CDR2 SNTAGT. V gave up 7 bases and J gave up 5 bases, with 12 bases separating them. The CDR3 contains 13 residues.

This clonotype was seen a few times. This sequence joins TRBV5-1 and TRBJ2-1; 7 nucleotides agree with TRBD2. CDR1 and CDR2 (germline): SGHRS, YFSETQ. The CDR3 is 17 amino acids. J was trimmed by 0 bases and V by 0 bases; bases with no gene match: 6. The CDR3 DNA sequence: TGCGCCAGCAGCTTGGCCCAGGGCGGGAGCTCCTACAATGAGCAGTTCTTC. It encodes CASSLAQGGSSYNEQFF.

This clonotype was detected only a few times. The J gene is TRBJ2-6, the V gene TRBV18; D might be TRBD2 (6 bases). Germline-derived CDR1 and CDR2 are KGHSH and LQKENI. The CDR3 runs 15 residues. Trimming left V 6 bases short and J 1 base short, with 10 bases between. The CDR3 DNA is TGTGCCAGCTCTAAGGGGACTTCTGGGGCCAACGTCCTGACTTTC. It is translated as CASSKGTSGANVLTF. Full variable domain (rest looked up from reference TRBV18 and TRBJ2-6): NAGVMQNPRHLVRRRGQEARLRCSPMKGHSHVYWYRQLPEEGLKFMVYLQKENIIDESGMPKERFSAEFPKEGPSILRIQQVVRGDSAAYFCASSKGTSGANVLTFGAGSRLTVL.

The gene calls are TRBV7-9 and TRBJ1-1; D not resolved. From germline, CDR1 is SEHNR and CDR2 FQNEAQ (reference sequence). V gave up 2 bases and J gave up 4 bases, with 8 bases separating them. This CDR3 is 13 amino acids long. The CDR3 DNA follows: TGTGCCAGCAGCTTAAATCCCGTCACTGAAGCTTTCTTT. It specifies CASSLNPVTEAFF.

V is TRBV20-1 and J is TRBJ2-4; D ambiguous. CDR3 length: 16 amino acids. V lost 1 base to trimming and J lost 0 bases, with 13 bases between them. Germline V gene lookup returns CDR1 DFQATT and CDR2 SNEGSKA (reference sequence). In nucleotides, the CDR3 is TGCAGTGCTAGAGGACCGAACTTCCGAGCCAAAAACATTCAGTACTTC. This translates into CSARGPNFRAKNIQYF.

The chain recombines TRBV6-1 with TRBJ1-1; no firm D call. The CDR3 covers 13 residues. The V gene lost 1 base and the J gene lost 4 bases, with 7 bases spanning the gap. Per germline, CDR1 MNHNS and CDR2 SASEGT. CDR3 residues: CASSEVVRTEAFF. In DNA form, the CDR3 reads TGTGCCAGCAGTGAAGTCGTTCGCACTGAAGCTTTCTTT.

The chain joins TRBV6-1 to TRBJ2-1; TRBD1 aligns across 8 bases. The ends lost 2 bases at V and 8 bases at J; junction bases unmatched: 8. Germline V gives CDR1 MNHNS, CDR2 SASEGT. The CDR3 has 15 residues. The CDR3, as DNA: TGTGCCAGCAGTGAATCGGAACAGGGGGGCTATGAGCAGTTCTTC. This translates into CASSESEQGGYEQFF.

This clonotype was seen at least ten times. This chain connects TRBV7-2 to TRBJ2-1; TRBD2 might be the D (6 bases). The V gene's germline CDR1 is SGHTA and CDR2 FQGNSA. The CDR3 contains 13 residues. The V gene lost 4 bases and the J gene lost 7 bases, with 11 bases spanning the gap. The CDR3 loop is CASSSGTYNEQFF. The CDR3 nucleotides are TGTGCCAGCAGCTCGGGGACTTATAATGAGCAGTTCTTC.

The V and J genes are TRBV6-2 or TRBV6-3 and TRBJ2-1, with D perhaps being TRBD1 or TRBD2 (5 bases each). Germline lookup yields CDR1 MNHEY and CDR2 SVGEGT. The CDR3 has 18 residues. V lost 5 bases and J lost 9, with 29 bases in between. CDR3 in amino acids: CASSRGTWVRQNIGEQFF. In DNA, the CDR3 is TGTGCCAGCAGTCGGGGCACTTGGGTACGTCAGAATATCGGTGAGCAGTTCTTC.

This clonotype was counted only a few times. V gene TRBV7-9 combines with J gene TRBJ2-5; TRBD2 matches at 9 bases. V shed 4 bases and J 5 bases; nucleotides not matched to a gene: 11. CDR3 size: 16 residues. Germline V gives CDR1 SEHNR, CDR2 FQNEAQ (reference sequence). CDR3 region: CASSSSGGRARETQYF. The CDR3, as DNA: TGTGCCAGCAGCTCTTCTGGCGGGAGGGCCCGGGAGACCCAGTACTTC.

This chain links TRBV12-3 or TRBV12-4 with TRBJ1-1; D perhaps matches TRBD1 (6 bases). This CDR3 spans 14 amino acids. V was pared by 4 bases and J by 0 bases, with 9 bases between. Written as DNA, the CDR3 is TGTGCCAGCAGTTGGGGGGCGGTGAACACTGAAGCTTTCTTT. Translating gives CASSWGAVNTEAFF.

This clonotype was seen a few times. The chain is built from TRBV5-1 and TRBJ1-4; 10 bases map to TRBD1. The CDR3 extends over 15 amino acids. Germline values: CDR1 SGHRS, CDR2 YFSETQ. Losses at the gene ends were 3 bases for V and 8 bases for J; bases not matched to a gene: 7. In DNA form, the CDR3 reads TGCGCCAGCAGCTCCCGAGGACAGGGGGAGGAAAAACTGTTTTTT. This codes for CASSSRGQGEEKLFF. Together with reference TRBV5-1 and TRBJ1-4, the CDR3 gives the full variable domain: KAGVTQTPRYLIKTRGQQVTLSCSPISGHRSVSWYQQTPGQGLQFLFEYFSETQRNKGNFPGRFSGRQFSNSRSEMNVSTLELGDSALYLCASSSRGQGEEKLFFGSGTQLSVL.

This clonotype was detected a few times. This CDR3 is CASSQSRRNTIYF. The CDR3 coding sequence is TGTGCCAGCAGCCAAAGTCGGCGGAACACCATATATTTT. The chain has TRBV3-1 and TRBJ1-3, with D hard to call. The germline gives CDR1 LGHDT, CDR2 YNNKEL (reference sequence). This CDR3 comprises 13 residues. Trimming removed 2 bases from V and 7 bases from J, with 9 bases in between.

This clonotype has more than one count but fewer than ten. The chain employs TRBV12-3 or TRBV12-4 and TRBJ2-1; 9 bases match TRBD1. Losses at the gene ends were 6 bases for V and 15 bases for J; bases not matched to a gene: 15. The CDR3 contains 14 residues. In nucleotides, the CDR3 is TGTGCCAGCAGCCCATTTTCGGGACAGGGACGGCCGTTCTTC. It codes for CASSPFSGQGRPFF.

There are a few counts of this clonotype. The chain combines TRBV10-3 with TRBJ2-1, with 11 positions matching TRBD2. J was trimmed by 8 bases and V by 0 bases; bases with no gene match: 9. CDR3 length equals 17 residues. Per germline, CDR1 ENHRY and CDR2 SYGVKD. CDR3 loop: CAISESLAGGPGDEQFF. In DNA form, the CDR3 reads TGTGCCATCAGTGAGTCCCTAGCGGGAGGACCCGGTGATGAGCAGTTCTTC.

The genes are TRBV30 and TRBJ2-7; a possible D gene is TRBD2 (6 bases). The ends were cut back, 8 bases at V and 5 bases at J, with 19 bases in the middle. Looked up from germline, CDR1 is GTSNPN and CDR2 is SVGIG (reference sequence). The CDR3 contains 13 residues. In nucleotides, the CDR3 is TGTGCCGCGGGAAGGGACGGTATCCACGAGCAGTACGTC. It translates to CAAGRDGIHEQYV.

This clonotype was seen more than once but under ten times. V is TRBV5-6 and J is TRBJ2-4, with D perhaps matching TRBD1 or TRBD2 (5 bases each). V was shortened by 1 base and J by 0 bases, with 14 bases between the two germline ends. Germline V gives CDR1 SGHDT, CDR2 YYEEEE. CDR3 length: 17 residues. The DNA of the CDR3 is TGTGCCAGCAGCTTGAAAGGGGCGGAGGTAGCCAAAAACATTCAGTACTTC. As protein: CASSLKGAEVAKNIQYF.

This clonotype occurred a few times. The V call is TRBV20-1, the J call TRBJ2-3; the match to TRBD2 covers 9 bases. Unmatched junction bases numbered 12, after V lost 6 bases and J lost 5 bases. Germline V gives CDR1 DFQATT, CDR2 SNEGSKA (reference sequence). This CDR3 has 15 residues. The DNA of the CDR3 is TGCAGTGCCCTTTCGGCGGGAGGGCCGGGAGATACGCAGTATTTT. It yields the protein CSALSAGGPGDTQYF.

This clonotype came up a few times. CDR3 DNA: TGTGCCAGCAGTACCGACAGGGTCGGGACCAAAAACATTCAGTACTTC. Translation gives CASSTDRVGTKNIQYF. The rearrangement uses TRBV27 and TRBJ2-4, with TRBD1 matching over 7 bases. This CDR3 has 16 residues. CDR1 is MNHEY, CDR2 SMNVEV, per germline (reference sequence). Unmatched junction bases numbered 9, after V lost 5 bases and J lost 2 bases.

The chain is built from TRBV20-1 and TRBJ2-1; D remains ambiguous. Germline V gene data show CDR1 as DFQATT and CDR2 as SNEGSKA (reference sequence). This CDR3 spans 18 amino acids. V was cut by 3 bases and J by 0 bases, with 21 bases left in between. This CDR3 is CSASPPMIWPSSYNEQFF. The CDR3 DNA reads as TGCAGTGCTAGCCCTCCTATGATTTGGCCAAGCTCCTACAATGAGCAGTTCTTC.

The chain joins TRBV10-3 to TRBJ1-1; D is unclear. V was trimmed by 4 bases and J by 4 bases, leaving 13 bases between them. Germline V gene lookup returns CDR1 ENHRY and CDR2 SYGVKD. The CDR3 is 14 amino acids. Here the CDR3 reads CAISGLSIATEAFF. CDR3 coding DNA: TGTGCCATCAGTGGGTTGAGCATAGCCACTGAAGCTTTCTTT.